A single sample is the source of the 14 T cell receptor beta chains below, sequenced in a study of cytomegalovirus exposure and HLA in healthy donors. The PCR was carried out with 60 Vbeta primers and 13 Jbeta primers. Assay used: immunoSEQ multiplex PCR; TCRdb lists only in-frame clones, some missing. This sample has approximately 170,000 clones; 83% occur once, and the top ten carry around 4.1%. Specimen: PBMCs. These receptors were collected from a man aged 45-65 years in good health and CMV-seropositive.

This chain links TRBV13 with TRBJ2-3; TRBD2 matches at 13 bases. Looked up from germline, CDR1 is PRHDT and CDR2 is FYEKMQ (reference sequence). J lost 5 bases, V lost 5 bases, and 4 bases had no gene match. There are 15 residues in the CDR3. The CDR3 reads CASSPGTSGKDTQYF. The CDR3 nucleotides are TGTGCCAGCAGCCCTGGGACTAGCGGGAAAGATACGCAGTATTTT.

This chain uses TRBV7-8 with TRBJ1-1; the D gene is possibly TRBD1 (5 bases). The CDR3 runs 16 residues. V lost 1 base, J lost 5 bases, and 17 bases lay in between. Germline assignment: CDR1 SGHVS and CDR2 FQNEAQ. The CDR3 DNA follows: TGTGCCAGCAGCTTAGTTACTCCAACTCGGGGGACTGAAGCTTTCTTT. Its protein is CASSLVTPTRGTEAFF. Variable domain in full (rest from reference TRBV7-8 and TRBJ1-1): GAGVSQSPRYKVAKRGQDVALRCDPISGHVSLFWYQQALGQGPEFLTYFQNEAQLDKSGLPSDRFFAERPEGSVSTLKIQRTQQEDSAVYLCASSLVTPTRGTEAFFGQGTRLTVV.

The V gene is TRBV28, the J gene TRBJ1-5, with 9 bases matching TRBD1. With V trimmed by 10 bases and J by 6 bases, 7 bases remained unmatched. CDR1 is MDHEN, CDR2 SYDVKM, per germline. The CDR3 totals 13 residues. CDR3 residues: CAIHRGQGQPQHF. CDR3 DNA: TGTGCCATCCACAGGGGGCAGGGTCAGCCCCAGCATTTT.

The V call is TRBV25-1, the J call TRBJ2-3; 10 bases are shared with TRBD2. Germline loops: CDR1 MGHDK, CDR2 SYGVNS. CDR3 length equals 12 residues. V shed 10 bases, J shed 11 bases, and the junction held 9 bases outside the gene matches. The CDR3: CATTSGEIGQYF. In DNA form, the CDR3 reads TGTGCCACCACTAGCGGGGAAATTGGGCAGTATTTT.

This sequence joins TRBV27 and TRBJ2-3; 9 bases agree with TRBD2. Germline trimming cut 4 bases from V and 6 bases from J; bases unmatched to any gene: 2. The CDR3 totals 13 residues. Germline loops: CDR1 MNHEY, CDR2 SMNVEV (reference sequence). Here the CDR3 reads CASSWREGDTQYF. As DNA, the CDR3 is TGTGCCAGCAGTTGGCGGGAGGGTGATACGCAGTATTTT.

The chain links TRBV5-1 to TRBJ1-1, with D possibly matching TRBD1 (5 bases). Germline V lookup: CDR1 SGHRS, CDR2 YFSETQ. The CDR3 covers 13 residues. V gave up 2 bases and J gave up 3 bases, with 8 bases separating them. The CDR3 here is CASSFGGDTEAFF. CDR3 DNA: TGCGCCAGCAGCTTCGGAGGGGACACTGAAGCTTTCTTT.

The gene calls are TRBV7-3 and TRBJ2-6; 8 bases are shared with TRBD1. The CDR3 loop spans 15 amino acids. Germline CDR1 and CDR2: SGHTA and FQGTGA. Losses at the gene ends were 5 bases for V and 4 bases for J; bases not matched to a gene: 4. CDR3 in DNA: TGTGCCAGCAGCCTGACAGGGGCCGGGGCCAACGTCCTGACTTTC. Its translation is CASSLTGAGANVLTF.

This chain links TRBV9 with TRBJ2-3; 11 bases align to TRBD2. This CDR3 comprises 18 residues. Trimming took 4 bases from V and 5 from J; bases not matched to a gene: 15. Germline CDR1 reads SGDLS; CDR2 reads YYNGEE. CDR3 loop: CASSIPKEGLADLDTQYF. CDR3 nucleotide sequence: TGTGCCAGCAGCATCCCGAAAGAGGGACTAGCGGACTTAGATACGCAGTATTTT.

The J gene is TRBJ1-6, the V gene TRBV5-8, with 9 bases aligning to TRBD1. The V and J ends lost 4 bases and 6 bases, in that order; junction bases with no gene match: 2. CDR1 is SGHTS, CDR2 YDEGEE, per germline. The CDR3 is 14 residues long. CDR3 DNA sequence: TGTGCCAGCAGCATGACAGGGGGTAATTCACCCCTCCACTTT. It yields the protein CASSMTGGNSPLHF. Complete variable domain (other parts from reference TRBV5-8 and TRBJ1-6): EAGVTQSPTHLIKTRGQQATLRCSPISGHTSVYWYQQALGLGLQFLLWYDEGEERNRGNFPPRFSGRQFPNYSSELNVNALELEDSALYLCASSMTGGNSPLHFGNGTRLTVT.

CDR3 in amino acids: CASSPLGQENYEQYF. The CDR3 bases are TGCGCCAGCAGTCCTCTGGGACAGGAGAACTACGAGCAGTACTTC. This chain links TRBV5-1 with TRBJ2-7; 8 bases align to TRBD1. The trim removed 5 bases at V and 3 bases at J, leaving 10 bases unmatched. The germline V gene encodes CDR1 SGHRS and CDR2 YFSETQ. The CDR3 has 15 residues.

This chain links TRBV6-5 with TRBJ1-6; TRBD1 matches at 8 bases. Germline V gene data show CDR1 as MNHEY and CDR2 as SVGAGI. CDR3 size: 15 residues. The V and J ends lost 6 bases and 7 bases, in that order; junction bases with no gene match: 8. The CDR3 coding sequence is TGTGCCAGCAGCTTACCGGGACAGGCCAATTCACCCCTCCACTTT. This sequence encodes CASSLPGQANSPLHF.

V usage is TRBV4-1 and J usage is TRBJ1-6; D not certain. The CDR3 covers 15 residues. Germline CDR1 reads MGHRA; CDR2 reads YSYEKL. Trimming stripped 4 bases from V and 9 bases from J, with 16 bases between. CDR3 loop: CASSLEGEGSSPLHF. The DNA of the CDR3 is TGCGCCAGCAGCCTCGAGGGAGAAGGGAGTTCACCCCTCCACTTT.

The CDR3 spells CASSLGTPTGEQYF. For the CDR3, the DNA is TGTGCCAGCAGTTTGGGTACCCCTACGGGTGAGCAGTACTTC. V gene TRBV27 combines with J gene TRBJ2-7; D remains unclear. The length of the CDR3 is 14 residues. Per germline, CDR1 MNHEY and CDR2 SMNVEV (reference sequence). The V gene lost 3 bases and the J gene lost 7 bases, with 16 bases spanning the gap.

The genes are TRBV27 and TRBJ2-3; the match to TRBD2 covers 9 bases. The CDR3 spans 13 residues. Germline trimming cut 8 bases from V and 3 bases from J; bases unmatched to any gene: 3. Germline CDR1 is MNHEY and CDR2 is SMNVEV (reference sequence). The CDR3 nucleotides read TGTGCCAGCGGTCTAGCGGGGACAGATACGCAGTATTTT. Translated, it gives CASGLAGTDTQYF.